This TCR beta chain comes out of a study of blood T cell repertoires in COVID-19. Study context: The United States, Italy and Spain were the sources of the acute and convalescent COVID-19 samples. The cDNA or gDNA used as material had been derived from T cells, B-cell-depleted T cells, or PBMCs.

Residents of about two dozen US areas, aged about 18 to 95 years, made up the participants. Per the study methods: Nucleated cell number was recorded as an estimate derived from reference gene primer amplification. The assay was immunoSEQ multiplex PCR, and TCRdb's table has in-frame clones only and misses some. V and J calls and clone size follow that table, whereas D and trimming were derived from the DNA. The table lists around 50,000 clones, about 78% of them singletons. This receptor was identified in a woman aged 45-60 years with acute COVID-19. The specimen sequenced was PBMCs or T cells enriched from blood (not recorded which).

The CDR3 DNA reads as TGTGCCAGCAACCGCATAGCGGGGAACGAGCAGTACTTC. This codes for CASNRIAGNEQYF. The J gene is TRBJ2-7, the V gene TRBV2; 8 nucleotides agree with TRBD2. The CDR3 loop spans 13 amino acids. The V segment lost 7 bases and the J segment 5 bases; nucleotides outside the gene matches: 7. Germline lookup yields CDR1 SNHLY and CDR2 FYNNEI.